A single TCR beta chain is shown here with its context. The sample holds one count of this clone. The antigen it recognizes is unknown. Base qualities are not provided; no much larger clone lies one nucleotide away. Reading from cysteine to phenylalanine, the CDR3 counts 20 amino acids. Only CDR3 DNA remains: 60 bases, in frame from the first base. This sample was taken from a study of technical replicates of blood from a handful of donors (dated by TCRdb to 2016 to 2017). Library preparation used the immunoSEQ multiplex PCR assay. As stored in TCRdb, this immuneACCESS dataset retains in-frame rearrangements with V and J assigned. A fraction of the clones does not appear; measured against another copy, unresolved V genes explain less than half of the discrepancy, and the remainder lacks a known reason. For this sample the table gives about 60,000 clones, of which 85% to 90% were detected only once. The ten largest clones take up 4.5% to 5.5% of the sample.

This TCR was sampled from a human donor in good health. Some clones in this sample may be carry-over from other donors' samples. The sequenced material came from PBMCs. The chain is made from TRBV21-1 and TRBJ2-6; TRBD1 is the table's D call and was not checked against the DNA. TRBV21-1 is listed as a pseudogene. The bases read TGTGCCAGCAGCAAAGAGGGGGACAGGGTAGGTCGCTCTGGGGCCAACGTCCTGACTTTC. Its protein product is CASSKEGDRVGRSGANVLTF.